The TCR beta chain described here comes from a study of post-analysis software for immune sequencing data. At the level of the study: The cohort encompassed relapsing-remitting, secondary progressive and progressive-relapsing multiple sclerosis disease courses. The study's findings and limits: Patients showed TRBV5-6, TRBV5-1 and TRBV20-1 among roughly five TRBV segments more frequent than in controls.

The TCR beta cDNA libraries contained unique molecular identifiers. Out of roughly 0.95 to 10 million T cells, a few hundred thousand cDNA molecules were generated. Using its own MiXCR run on the PCR reads, TCRdb lists one record per CDR3 protein. Among about 540,000 distinct CDR3 sequences listed, less than 40% were seen once. Comments on this clonotype: The antigen remains unidentified.

Germline CDR1 reads MGHRA; CDR2 reads YSYEKL. The V and J ends lost 1 base and 2 bases respectively, with 14 bases between them. The CDR3 consists of 16 residues. This sequence joins TRBV4-1 and TRBJ1-2, with a tentative D call TRBD1 (5 bases). The receptor was derived from a girl under 18 with multiple sclerosis. The sequenced material came from blood. CDR3 loop: CASSQVGSRENYGYTF. The CDR3 nucleotides are TGCGCCAGCAGCCAAGTAGGGAGCAGGGAAAACTATGGCTACACCTTC.